This entry features one T cell receptor beta chain sequence. Sequencing was at deep level. Data came from immunoSEQ multiplex PCR; TCRdb stores just in-frame clones and leaves some out. The sample includes approximately 940,000 clones, about three quarters of them seen just once. This specimen comes from a study of shared clonotypes between healthy human individuals. CDR3 length: 15 amino acids. Germline V gives CDR1 SGHRS, CDR2 YFSETQ. V was clipped by 2 bases and J by 0 bases, with 12 bases between them. Sequenced input: memory CD4+ T cells sorted from blood. Subset indicated: CD45RA-negative fraction. This chain connects TRBV5-1 to TRBJ2-7; possible D gene TRBD2, 5 bases. The clonotype comes from a man aged 18-30 years in good health. The DNA for the CDR3 is TGCGCCAGCAGCTTATCTACTAGTCTCTCCTACGAGCAGTACTTC. The encoded protein is CASSLSTSLSYEQYF.